Listed here is a single T cell receptor (beta chain). Its antigen is unknown. As to time point: baseline, week 1 (first vaccination visit). The treatment was: pre-vaccination baseline after standard-of-care therapy. Profiled with immunoSEQ multiplex PCR; TCRdb holds only in-frame clones, not every one. The repertoire holds fewer than 40,000 clones, with over 75% as singletons. V was trimmed by 3 bases and J by 5 bases, leaving 9 bases between them. This CDR3 has 14 amino acids. Germline V gene sequence: CDR1 SGDLS, CDR2 YYNGEE. The entry originates in a study of a mutant IDH1 vaccine in newly diagnosed glioma. Study results and caveats: Pseudoprogression seemed unrelated to changes in top peripheral T cell clonotypes.

This chain links TRBV9 with TRBJ1-6, with no clear D. The sample was PBMCs, taken from a glioma patient treated with radiotherapy, temozolomide or both. The TCR sequence derives from a man aged 30 to 39 with glioma. This chain's CDR3 is CASSGRGNNSPLHF. CDR3 sequence (DNA): TGTGCCAGCAGCGGGCGAGGGAATAATTCACCCCTCCACTTT.